Shown below are 16 T cell receptor beta chains from a single sample sequenced in a study of blood T cell repertoires in COVID-19. The assay was immunoSEQ multiplex PCR, and TCRdb's table has in-frame clones only and misses some. The repertoire consists of about 380,000 clones, with about 89% occurring once and the leading ten covering approximately 1.2%. Sequencing was done on a sample of PBMCs or T cells enriched from blood (not recorded which). The source of these receptors is a man between 25 and 39 years old who had recovered from COVID-19.

The chain is built from TRBV9 and TRBJ2-1; 13 bases are a match to TRBD2. Germline V gene sequence: CDR1 SGDLS, CDR2 YYNGEE. J lost 9 bases, V lost 4 bases, and 4 bases had no gene match. The CDR3 consists of 14 residues. The CDR3 bases are TGTGCCAGCAGCCTGGGACTAGCGGGGATTGAGCAGTTCTTC. This sequence encodes CASSLGLAGIEQFF.

This clone was counted a few times. This sequence joins TRBV10-3 and TRBJ2-3; TRBD2 matches at 11 bases. The V and J ends lost 4 bases and 5 bases, in that order; junction bases with no gene match: 8. CDR1 is ENHRY, CDR2 SYGVKD, per germline. The CDR3 has 16 residues. The CDR3 coding sequence is TGTGCCATCAGTGGCCCCGGGACTAGCGGTTTAGATACGCAGTATTTT. Protein product: CAISGPGTSGLDTQYF.

The chain combines TRBV3-1 (or the pseudogene TRBV3-2) with TRBJ2-7; D perhaps matches TRBD1 (6 bases). There are 17 residues in the CDR3. The V end was cut by 3 bases, the J end by 1 base, with 19 bases between. Germline-derived CDR1 and CDR2 are LGHDT and YNNKEL (reference sequence). DNA of the CDR3: TGTGCCAGCAGCCACGACCCCGGGCAGGGGATATCCTACGAGCAGTACTTC. Residues: CASSHDPGQGISYEQYF.

This clone has more than one count but fewer than ten. This chain connects TRBV10-3 to TRBJ1-5, with D tentatively TRBD1 (5 bases). The CDR3 has 13 amino acids. The V gene lost 3 bases and the J gene lost 7 bases, with 10 bases spanning the gap. Germline V gene sequence: CDR1 ENHRY, CDR2 SYGVKD. The DNA of the CDR3 is TGTGCCATCAGTGAAAGGGAGGGGCAGCCCCAGCATTTT. Translated, it gives CAISEREGQPQHF.

The J gene is TRBJ1-5, the V gene TRBV7-9; 10 bases match TRBD1. J gave up 0 bases and V 4 bases, and 3 bases lay outside the gene matches. The length of the CDR3 is 16 residues. From germline, CDR1 is SEHNR and CDR2 FQNEAQ (reference sequence). The CDR3 nucleotides are TGTGCCAGCAGCTCCGGACAGGGGGATAGCAATCAGCCCCAGCATTTT. Its translation is CASSSGQGDSNQPQHF. The full variable domain, in which reference TRBV7-9 and TRBJ1-5 provide the parts outside the CDR3, is DTGVSQNPRHKITKRGQNVTFRCDPISEHNRLYWYRQTLGQGPEFLTYFQNEAQLEKSRLLSDRFSAERPKGSFSTLEIQRTEQGDSAMYLCASSSGQGDSNQPQHFGDGTRLSIL.

The chain recombines TRBV7-2 with TRBJ2-3, with 10 bases that match TRBD2. Losses at the gene ends were 1 base for V and 0 bases for J; bases not matched to a gene: 1. The CDR3 runs to 16 residues. The germline gives CDR1 SGHTA, CDR2 FQGNSA. The chain's CDR3 is CASSLVSGGSTDTQYF. CDR3 in DNA: TGTGCCAGCAGCTTAGTTAGCGGGGGGAGCACAGATACGCAGTATTTT.

The chain recombines TRBV12-3 or TRBV12-4 with TRBJ1-2, with no clear D. The V end lost 4 bases, the J end lost 4 bases, and 7 bases lay between the germline ends. The CDR3 totals 12 residues. The CDR3 spells CASSSNPYGYTF. The DNA for the CDR3 is TGTGCCAGCAGTTCAAATCCCTATGGCTACACCTTC.

The chain has TRBV2 and TRBJ1-1; D is perhaps TRBD1 (5 bases). The CDR3 has 14 residues. Per germline, CDR1 SNHLY and CDR2 FYNNEI. Trimming took off 4 bases at V and 5 bases at J, with 14 bases between the two ends. The CDR3 nucleotides are TGTGCCAGCAGTGGGGGGGGGACTGGGACTGAAGCTTTCTTT. It specifies CASSGGGTGTEAFF.

The chain has TRBV2 and TRBJ1-2; TRBD1 might be the D (6 bases). CDR1 and CDR2 (germline): SNHLY, FYNNEI. This CDR3 is 12 amino acids long. With 10 bases removed from V and 4 bases from J, the gap between germline ends came to 13 bases. CDR3 sequence reads: CATSGDFYGYTF. In DNA form, the CDR3 reads TGTGCCACTTCAGGGGATTTCTATGGCTACACCTTC.

The chain employs TRBV28 and TRBJ1-1; 8 nucleotides agree with TRBD1. Germline loops: CDR1 MDHEN, CDR2 SYDVKM. The CDR3 is 14 residues long. V gave up 4 bases and J gave up 2 bases; unmatched junction bases: 3. The CDR3 loop is CASSWGTGNTEAFF. As DNA, the CDR3 is TGTGCCAGCAGTTGGGGGACAGGAAACACTGAAGCTTTCTTT.

This chain uses TRBV6-2 or TRBV6-3 with TRBJ1-4, with D uncertain. Trimming cost V 6 bases and J 3 bases, with 8 bases left between them. The germline gives CDR1 MNHEY, CDR2 SVGEGT. CDR3 length: 13 residues. The CDR3 DNA is TGTGCCAGCAGCCGCCGGTCTAATGAAAAACTGTTTTTT. It encodes CASSRRSNEKLFF.

This clone has just one count. The chain uses TRBV3-1 (or the pseudogene TRBV3-2) and TRBJ1-6, with unresolved D. CDR1 and CDR2 from the germline V gene are LGHDT and YNNKEL (reference sequence). The V end lost 4 bases, the J end lost 7 bases, and 14 bases lay between the germline ends. The length of the CDR3 is 15 residues. CDR3 DNA sequence: TGTGCCAGCAGCCCCGACATTGGCCTAAATTCACCCCTCCACTTT. It yields the protein CASSPDIGLNSPLHF.

The chain recombines TRBV5-1 with TRBJ2-1, with 8 bases lining up with TRBD1. The V gene end was trimmed by 1 base and the J gene end by 7 bases; junction bases not matched to a gene: 7. This CDR3 is 15 amino acids long. CDR1 is SGHRS, CDR2 YFSETQ, per germline. The CDR3 loop is CASSLQDRVLNEQFF. In nucleotides, the CDR3 is TGCGCCAGCAGCTTGCAGGACAGGGTGTTGAATGAGCAGTTCTTC.

The rearrangement links TRBV10-2 to TRBJ2-3; 12 bases are a match to TRBD2. This CDR3 region has 17 residues. Germline CDR1 WSHSY, CDR2 SAAADI. The V gene end was trimmed by 4 bases and the J gene end by 5 bases; junction bases not matched to a gene: 10. The CDR3 is CASSVRLAGGPEDTQYF. The CDR3 DNA reads as TGCGCCAGCAGTGTGCGGCTAGCGGGGGGGCCGGAAGATACGCAGTATTTT.

This clone was recorded only once. J is TRBJ1-1 and V is TRBV25-1; D possibly corresponds to TRBD1 (6 bases). The CDR3 is 14 residues long. CDR1 MGHDK and CDR2 SYGVNS come from the germline V gene. V dropped 8 bases and J dropped 3 bases, with 16 bases sitting between them. The CDR3 DNA is TGTGCCAGCGGAAAGGACCCAGGGGACACTGAAGCTTTCTTT. It specifies CASGKDPGDTEAFF.

J is TRBJ1-3 and V is TRBV6-5; no clear D. This CDR3 is built from 15 residues. Per the germline V gene, CDR1 is MNHEY and CDR2 is SVGAGI. V lost 6 bases to trimming and J lost 0 bases, with 12 bases between them. The DNA of the CDR3 is TGTGCCAGCAGCTCAGGTACGCACTCTGGAAACACCATATATTTT. It is translated as CASSSGTHSGNTIYF.